A selection of T cell receptor beta chains follows, all from one sample in a study of cytomegalovirus exposure and HLA in healthy donors. Repertoires were generated with immunoSEQ multiplex PCR, while TCRdb's copy carries only in-frame clones and drops some. The sample records 200,000 to 250,000 clones, roughly 84% being singletons. Sequencing was carried out using PBMCs. The receptors stem from a girl aged 2-10 years in good health and CMV-seronegative. The CDR3 runs from the conserved cysteine through the conserved F or W. The D gene is left open where the match is weak. Part of the rows lack a size; the others show once, few, many or a class for expanded clones.

j_call: TRBJ2-6; clone_size: once; v_call: TRBV2; cdr3_length: 14; d_call: -; cdr3_aa: CASRDSSGANVLTF; cdr3_nt: TGTGCCAGCAGGGACAGTTCTGGGGCCAACGTCCTGACTTTC
j_call: TRBJ1-1; clone_size: few; v_call: TRBV19; cdr3_length: 13; d_call: -; cdr3_aa: CASSIRANTEAFF; cdr3_nt: TGTGCCAGTAGTATACGCGCTAACACTGAAGCTTTCTTT
j_call: TRBJ2-1; clone_size: -; v_call: TRBV5-6; cdr3_length: 19; d_call: TRBD2; cdr3_aa: CASSLSVRGLAGIYNEQFF; cdr3_nt: TGTGCCAGCAGCTTGAGTGTTCGGGGACTAGCGGGCATATACAATGAGCAGTTCTTC
j_call: TRBJ2-7; clone_size: -; v_call: TRBV9; cdr3_length: 19; d_call: TRBD2; cdr3_aa: CASSASGGLAGTLSYEQYF; cdr3_nt: TGTGCCAGCAGCGCCTCGGGGGGGCTAGCGGGGACTCTCTCCTACGAGCAGTACTTC
j_call: TRBJ2-1; clone_size: -; v_call: TRBV7-9; cdr3_length: 16; d_call: -; cdr3_aa: CASSFETSFANNEQFF; cdr3_nt: TGTGCCAGCAGCTTCGAAACTAGCTTTGCGAACAATGAGCAGTTCTTC
j_call: TRBJ2-7; clone_size: -; v_call: TRBV27; cdr3_length: 16; d_call: TRBD2; cdr3_aa: CASRRASGRASYEQYF; cdr3_nt: TGTGCCAGCAGGAGGGCTAGCGGGAGGGCCTCCTACGAGCAGTACTTC
j_call: TRBJ2-1; clone_size: -; v_call: TRBV9; cdr3_length: 16; d_call: TRBD2; cdr3_aa: CASSVGRAGGYNEQFF; cdr3_nt: TGTGCCAGCAGCGTAGGTCGAGCGGGGGGGTACAATGAGCAGTTCTTC
j_call: TRBJ1-5; clone_size: once; v_call: TRBV6-5; cdr3_length: 15; d_call: TRBD1; cdr3_aa: CASRPGTALNQPQHF; cdr3_nt: TGTGCCAGCAGACCTGGGACAGCGCTGAATCAGCCCCAGCATTTT
j_call: TRBJ2-1; clone_size: -; v_call: TRBV4-1; cdr3_length: 14; d_call: -; cdr3_aa: CASSQDNSVDRQFF; cdr3_nt: TGCGCCAGCAGCCAAGACAATAGCGTCGATAGGCAGTTCTTC
j_call: TRBJ1-2; clone_size: -; v_call: TRBV29-1; cdr3_length: 14; d_call: -; cdr3_aa: CSVEDREGRISYTF; cdr3_nt: TGCAGCGTTGAAGATCGGGAGGGCCGTATAAGCTACACCTTC
j_call: TRBJ2-7; clone_size: -; v_call: TRBV10-3; cdr3_length: 13; d_call: -; cdr3_aa: CAISEGLRNEQYF; cdr3_nt: TGTGCCATCAGTGAGGGACTTAGGAACGAGCAGTACTTC
j_call: TRBJ2-7; clone_size: few; v_call: TRBV6-5; cdr3_length: 14; d_call: -; cdr3_aa: CASSYSRDGVEQYF; cdr3_nt: TGTGCCAGCAGTTATTCTCGGGATGGGGTCGAGCAGTACTTC
j_call: TRBJ2-1; clone_size: -; v_call: TRBV4-1; cdr3_length: 14; d_call: TRBD2; cdr3_aa: CASSQGLADDEQFF; cdr3_nt: TGCGCCAGCAGCCAGGGACTAGCTGACGATGAGCAGTTCTTC
j_call: TRBJ2-5; clone_size: -; v_call: TRBV6-5; cdr3_length: 14; d_call: -; cdr3_aa: CASSYSHRSETQYF; cdr3_nt: TGTGCCAGCAGTTACTCCCACAGGAGTGAGACCCAGTACTTC
j_call: TRBJ1-1; clone_size: -; v_call: TRBV2; cdr3_length: 11; d_call: -; cdr3_aa: CASSETREAFF; cdr3_nt: TGTGCCAGCAGTGAGACGCGGGAAGCTTTCTTT
j_call: TRBJ2-3; clone_size: -; v_call: TRBV7-2; cdr3_length: 13; d_call: -; cdr3_aa: CASSPTSRNTQYF; cdr3_nt: TGTGCCAGCAGCCCCACTAGCAGAAATACGCAGTATTTT
j_call: TRBJ1-6; clone_size: -; v_call: TRBV21-1; cdr3_length: 19; d_call: -; cdr3_aa: CASSKERVDPSSYNSPLHF; cdr3_nt: TGTGCCAGCAGCAAAGAGCGGGTCGACCCTAGCTCCTATAATTCACCCCTCCACTTT